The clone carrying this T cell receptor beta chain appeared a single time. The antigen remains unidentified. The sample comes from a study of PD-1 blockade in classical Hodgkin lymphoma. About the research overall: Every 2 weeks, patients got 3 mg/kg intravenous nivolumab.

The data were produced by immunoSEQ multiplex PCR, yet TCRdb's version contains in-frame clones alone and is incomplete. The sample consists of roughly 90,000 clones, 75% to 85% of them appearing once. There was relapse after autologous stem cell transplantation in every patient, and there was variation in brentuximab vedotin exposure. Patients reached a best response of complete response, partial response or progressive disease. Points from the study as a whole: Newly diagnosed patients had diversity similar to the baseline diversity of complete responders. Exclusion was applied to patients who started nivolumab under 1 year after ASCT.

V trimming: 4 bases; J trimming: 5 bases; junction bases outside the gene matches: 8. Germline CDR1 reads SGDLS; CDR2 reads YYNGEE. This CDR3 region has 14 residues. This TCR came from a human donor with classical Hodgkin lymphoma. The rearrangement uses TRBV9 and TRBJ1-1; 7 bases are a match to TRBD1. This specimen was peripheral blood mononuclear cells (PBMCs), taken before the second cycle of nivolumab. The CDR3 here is CASSPRQGGTEAFF. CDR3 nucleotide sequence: TGTGCCAGCAGCCCCAGACAGGGTGGTACTGAAGCTTTCTTT.